This TCR beta chain came from a study of blood T cell repertoires in COVID-19. The overall study: COVID-19 samples, acute and convalescent, were from the United States, Italy and Spain.

The age range of participants was about 18 to 90 years, with residence in more than 20 US areas. Participants' reported clinical history set cohort assignment. Per the authors' pipeline: Counts of nucleated cells, estimated from reference gene primer amplification, were obtained. TCRdb keeps only in-frame clones here, not all; method: immunoSEQ multiplex PCR. The D gene and trimming were derived from the DNA, and the V and J assignments and clone size from that table. This table holds more than 350,000 clones, about 88% found once. The germline CDR1 and CDR2 sequences are LNHDA and SQIVND (reference sequence). V was trimmed by 5 bases and J by 1 base, leaving 16 bases between them. The CDR3 has 16 residues.

The sample taken for sequencing was PBMCs or T cells enriched from blood (not recorded which). The sequence derives from a young woman who had been exposed to COVID-19. V gene TRBV19 combines with J gene TRBJ2-3; tentative D call: TRBD1 (6 bases). In nucleotides, the CDR3 is TGTGCCAGTAGTGAAGGGGGAACCCTCGGCACAGATACGCAGTATTTT. This gives the protein CASSEGGTLGTDTQYF.